The 26 T cell receptor beta chains below all came from one sample that was sequenced in a study of Ad26.COV2.S vaccination and SARS-CoV-2 variants. Noted treatment: 15 to 20 received Ad26.COV2.S at low or high dose, single or two shots; roughly five received placebo; per-sample allocation not given. Sampling took place 63 days after the first vaccine or placebo injection. TCRdb's copy holds only in-frame clones and misses some; the assay was immunoSEQ multiplex PCR. The table lists roughly 500,000 clones, about 83% of them singletons. The sequencing used peripheral blood, collected in a trial of Ad26.COV2.S vaccine versus placebo. The receptor set was obtained from a person aged 18-65 years who received the Ad26.COV2.S COVID-19 vaccine or a placebo.

The rearrangement joins TRBV27 to TRBJ2-7; TRBD2 agrees at 7 bases. J gave up 7 bases and V 1 base, and 7 bases lay outside the gene matches. The CDR3 consists of 14 residues. Germline loops: CDR1 MNHEY, CDR2 SMNVEV (reference sequence). The CDR3 protein is CASSLLAGVPEQYF. CDR3 sequence (DNA): TGTGCCAGCAGTTTATTGGCGGGAGTACCTGAGCAGTACTTC.

The rearrangement joins TRBV2 to TRBJ1-2; no firm D call. V lost 4 bases to trimming and J lost 2 bases, with 8 bases between them. Germline CDR1 reads SNHLY; CDR2 reads FYNNEI. The CDR3 length is 13 residues. For the CDR3, the DNA is TGTGCCAGCAGTGCCAGCCTAAACTATGGCTACACCTTC. This translates into CASSASLNYGYTF.

The rearrangement links TRBV3-1 (or the pseudogene TRBV3-2) to TRBJ2-3, with 7 positions matching TRBD2. Looked up from germline, CDR1 is LGHDT and CDR2 is YNNKEL (reference sequence). CDR3 length equals 15 residues. The V gene end was trimmed by 3 bases and the J gene end by 6 bases; junction bases not matched to a gene: 9. This CDR3 reads CASSQGTPGGDTQYF. The CDR3 DNA reads as TGTGCCAGCAGCCAGGGGACTCCCGGGGGGGATACGCAGTATTTT.

V gene TRBV24-1 combines with J gene TRBJ2-1; D is ambiguous. The CDR3 contains 14 residues. Germline CDR1 KGHDR, CDR2 SFDVKD. The V and J ends lost 2 bases and 6 bases respectively, with 10 bases between them. In DNA, the CDR3 is TGTGCCACCAGTGATTATGGGTCGTCCAATGAGCAGTTCTTC. Residues: CATSDYGSSNEQFF.

V and J are TRBV7-8 and TRBJ2-7, with D perhaps matching TRBD2 (7 bases). The CDR3 loop spans 18 amino acids. V lost 2 bases, J lost 0 bases, and 20 bases lay in between. Germline V gene lookup returns CDR1 SGHVS and CDR2 FQNEAQ. The CDR3 spells CASSLRAQGRASSYEQYF. The CDR3 region has the DNA TGTGCCAGCAGCTTAAGGGCCCAGGGGAGGGCTAGCTCCTACGAGCAGTACTTC.

The CDR3 protein is CASSQASGRAFF. CDR3 coding DNA: TGCGCCAGCAGCCAAGCTTCAGGGCGAGCTTTCTTT. The gene calls are TRBV4-1 and TRBJ1-1; a weak D match, TRBD1 (5 bases). Deletions cut 1 base from V and 10 bases from J, with 10 bases between. The germline CDR1 and CDR2 sequences are MGHRA and YSYEKL. This CDR3 comprises 12 residues.

V gene TRBV5-1 combines with J gene TRBJ2-3, with 9 positions matching TRBD2. CDR3 length equals 16 residues. Germline trimming cut 0 bases from V and 1 base from J; bases unmatched to any gene: 3. Germline CDR1 reads SGHRS; CDR2 reads YFSETQ. Here the CDR3 reads CASSLGSGSRTDTQYF. CDR3 coding DNA: TGCGCCAGCAGCTTGGGTAGCGGGAGTCGCACAGATACGCAGTATTTT.

The rearrangement uses TRBV11-1 and TRBJ1-2; D remains unclear. The V gene's germline CDR1 is SGHAT and CDR2 FQDESV (reference sequence). The CDR3 covers 16 residues. The V and J ends lost 1 base and 0 bases respectively, with 12 bases between them. CDR3 protein: CASSLDRAGTNYGYTF. The CDR3 DNA reads TGTGCCAGCAGCTTAGATCGGGCAGGAACTAACTATGGCTACACCTTC.

The J gene is TRBJ2-7, the V gene TRBV5-1; 10 nucleotides match TRBD1. The J segment lost 5 bases and the V segment lost 2 bases, leaving 7 bases of the junction unmatched. This CDR3 region has 15 residues. Germline V CDR1 and CDR2: SGHRS, YFSETQ. CDR3 DNA: TGCGCCAGCAGCTTCGGGACAGGGGATATCAACGAGCAGTACTTC. This codes for CASSFGTGDINEQYF.

The J gene is TRBJ2-7, the V gene TRBV10-2; perhaps TRBD1 as D (6 bases). CDR1 and CDR2 from the germline V gene are WSHSY and SAAADI. Trimming pared 6 bases from V and 2 bases from J, leaving 8 bases between. The CDR3 loop spans 12 amino acids. The CDR3 DNA follows: TGCGCCAGCAGGCAGGGGACCTACGAGCAGTACTTC. Translation gives CASRQGTYEQYF.

V usage is TRBV21-1 and J usage is TRBJ1-2; the DNA was not compared with TRBD1, the D call given in the table. TRBV21-1 is a listed pseudogene. This CDR3 contains 17 residues. The CDR3 reads CASSKRLIGQVNYGYTF. The CDR3 bases are TGTGCCAGCAGCAAAAGGCTTATCGGACAGGTTAACTATGGCTACACCTTC.

V usage is TRBV7-9 and J usage is TRBJ1-6; tentative D call: TRBD1 (5 bases). The V gene lost 7 bases and the J gene lost 2 bases, with 9 bases spanning the gap. Germline CDR1 reads SEHNR; CDR2 reads FQNEAQ (reference sequence). There are 14 residues in the CDR3. CDR3 DNA: TGTGCCAGCACGGGGGACCCCTATAATTCACCCCTCCACTTT. It yields the protein CASTGDPYNSPLHF.

The J gene is TRBJ2-3, the V gene TRBV5-8; D is possibly TRBD1 or TRBD2 (5 bases each). In germline, CDR1 is SGHTS, CDR2 YDEGEE. This CDR3 spans 15 amino acids. V was cut by 0 bases and J by 2 bases, with 10 bases left in between. CDR3 region: CASSLGGANTDTQYF. CDR3 sequence (DNA): TGTGCCAGCAGCTTGGGAGGGGCCAACACAGATACGCAGTATTTT. Full variable domain (rest looked up from reference TRBV5-8 and TRBJ2-3): EAGVTQSPTHLIKTRGQQATLRCSPISGHTSVYWYQQALGLGLQFLLWYDEGEERNRGNFPPRFSGRQFPNYSSELNVNALELEDSALYLCASSLGGANTDTQYFGPGTRLTVL.

The gene calls are TRBV5-6 and TRBJ2-6, with a possible D match to TRBD1 (7 bases). The CDR3 covers 18 residues. CDR1 is SGHDT, CDR2 YYEEEE, per germline. Trimming took off 4 bases at V and 0 bases at J, with 17 bases between the two ends. DNA for the CDR3: TGTGCCAGCAGCGTGAGGGGGCGGGGTCCCTCTGGGGCCAACGTCCTGACTTTC. Amino acids: CASSVRGRGPSGANVLTF. The whole variable domain, remainder taken from reference TRBV5-6 and TRBJ2-6, is DAGVTQSPTHLIKTRGQQVTLRCSPKSGHDTVSWYQQALGQGPQFIFQYYEEEERQRGNFPDRFSGHQFPNYSSELNVNALLLGDSALYLCASSVRGRGPSGANVLTFGAGSRLTVL.

This chain joins TRBV19 and TRBJ1-2, with D possibly being TRBD1 (6 bases). Trimming stripped 3 bases from V and 10 bases from J, with 12 bases between. This CDR3 has 12 amino acids. Germline V CDR1 and CDR2: LNHDA, SQIVND (reference sequence). The CDR3 spells CASSINPGAYTF. Written as DNA, the CDR3 is TGTGCCAGTAGTATCAACCCAGGGGCCTACACCTTC.

CDR3 region: CASSQEGSANNEQFF. The CDR3 DNA reads as TGCGCCAGCAGCCAAGAAGGTAGCGCCAACAATGAGCAGTTCTTC. The rearrangement joins TRBV4-3 to TRBJ2-1; a possible D gene is TRBD2 (5 bases). From germline, CDR1 is LGHNA and CDR2 YSLEER. V lost 0 bases and J 5 bases, leaving 11 bases between the germline ends. The CDR3 loop spans 15 amino acids.

This clone was seen a handful of times. The chain uses TRBV12-3 or TRBV12-4 and TRBJ1-2; D unresolved. This CDR3 region has 13 residues. Trimming removed 7 bases from V and 7 bases from J, with 16 bases in between. CDR3 nucleotides: TGTGCCAGCACTACGGGGAGAGTGGGTGGCTACACCTTC. Its protein product is CASTTGRVGGYTF.

As DNA, the CDR3 is TGTGCCAGCAGTTTAAGCAAGGGTCTAGTCGGCGGCGAGCAGTACTTC. This encodes CASSLSKGLVGGEQYF. The chain couples TRBV28 to TRBJ2-7; D remains ambiguous. The CDR3 extends over 16 amino acids. CDR1 and CDR2 from the germline V gene are MDHEN and SYDVKM. Trimming left V 2 bases short and J 6 bases short, with 20 bases between.

The chain employs TRBV18 and TRBJ2-7, with TRBD2 matching 11 bases. This CDR3 comprises 13 residues. Germline-derived CDR1 and CDR2 are KGHSH and LQKENI. Germline trimming cut 3 bases from V and 9 bases from J; bases unmatched to any gene: 4. The DNA for the CDR3 is TGTGCCAGCTCACCTACGGGGACTAGCGGGCAGTACTTC. This sequence encodes CASSPTGTSGQYF.

The chain has TRBV4-3 and TRBJ2-3, with D maybe TRBD2 (5 bases). The CDR3 covers 15 residues. Germline V gene lookup returns CDR1 LGHNA and CDR2 YSLEER. V was shortened by 5 bases and J by 1 base, with 13 bases between the two germline ends. CDR3 nucleotides: TGCGCCAGCAGCGGACTTGCAGAAGGCACAGATACGCAGTATTTT. Its translation: CASSGLAEGTDTQYF.

In its sample, this clone was seen a few times. The chain is built from TRBV15 and TRBJ1-2; 8 bases agree with TRBD1. The length of the CDR3 is 14 residues. V was clipped by 4 bases and J by 6 bases; unmatched bases: 7. Germline V gene lookup returns CDR1 LNHNV and CDR2 YYDKDF (reference sequence). This chain's CDR3 is CATSTRQGMDGYTF. The CDR3 DNA is TGTGCCACCAGCACCCGACAGGGGATGGATGGCTACACCTTC.

The genes are TRBV3-1 (or the pseudogene TRBV3-2) and TRBJ2-2; D possibly uses TRBD1 or TRBD2 (5 bases each). V lost 1 base and J 3 bases, leaving 21 bases between the germline ends. The CDR3 is 19 residues long. CDR1 LGHDT and CDR2 YNNKEL come from the germline V gene (reference sequence). This CDR3 is CASSQGRTWASEDTGELFF. The CDR3 DNA is TGTGCCAGCAGCCAAGGGAGGACATGGGCTTCGGAGGACACCGGGGAGCTGTTTTTT.

This clone was counted a few times. The rearrangement uses TRBV2 and TRBJ2-2; 7 bases are shared with TRBD2. The CDR3 is 15 residues long. The germline V gene has CDR1 SNHLY and CDR2 FYNNEI. V was clipped by 7 bases and J by 4 bases; unmatched bases: 9. The CDR3 reads CASTGTGGGTGELFF. In DNA form, the CDR3 reads TGTGCCAGCACCGGTACGGGAGGAGGCACCGGGGAGCTGTTTTTT.

This chain links TRBV25-1 with TRBJ1-1, with D unclear. The CDR3 length is 12 residues. Germline CDR1 MGHDK, CDR2 SYGVNS. V lost 6 bases, J lost 5 bases, and 10 bases lay in between. The CDR3 coding sequence is TGTGCCAGCAGAATCGGTCGGACTGAAGCTTTCTTT. The encoded protein is CASRIGRTEAFF.

J is TRBJ2-1 and V is TRBV5-3; 9 positions agree with TRBD2. TRBV5-3 is flagged as an ORF with uncertain function. This CDR3 is 16 amino acids long. J gave up 3 bases and V 0 bases, and 4 bases lay outside the gene matches. CDR3: CARSLGTSANYNEQFF. DNA for the CDR3: TGTGCCAGAAGCTTGGGGACTAGCGCTAACTACAATGAGCAGTTCTTC.

The chain is built from TRBV9 and TRBJ2-3; 9 positions match TRBD1. The CDR3 has 14 residues. CDR1 SGDLS and CDR2 YYNGEE come from the germline V gene. V lost 3 bases to trimming and J lost 6 bases; unmatched junction nucleotides: 5. For the CDR3, the DNA is TGTGCCAGCAGCGCCCGACAGGGGGTGGATACGCAGTATTTT. Amino acid sequence: CASSARQGVDTQYF. The entire variable domain, with the rest obtained from reference TRBV9 and TRBJ2-3, is as follows: DSGVTQTPKHLITATGQRVTLRCSPRSGDLSVYWYQQSLDQGLQFLIQYYNGEERAKGNILERFSAQQFPDLHSELNLSSLELGDSALYFCASSARQGVDTQYFGPGTRLTVL.